The entry below gives a single T cell receptor beta chain sequence along with its context. It lacks a known antigen. No much larger clone exists at a distance of one base, and base qualities are not known. Genomic DNA served as template for TCR beta VDJ combination and CDR3 sequence profiling. An Illumina HiSeq 2000 was the platform used for TCR repertoire sequencing. From the authors' description of their analysis: TRBV/TRBJ rearrangement plots, CDR3 size and DJ length profiles, and Simpson's diversity index were used to evaluate the repertoires. The most abundant DNA sequence in the deep sequencing data was taken as the immunodominant clone. CDR3 amino acid sequences were checked for sharing across subjects and were also compared against the VDJdb database and published repertoires. Through fastp at Q25 and MiXCR, TCRdb rebuilt clones from the public reads, retaining in-frame beta chains. Every entry covers one CDR3 protein and lists the most common genes and DNA from its rows. TCRdb, not the authors, supplied the V and J calls. This sample gives about half a million distinct CDR3 sequences in total; 25% to 40% of them show up just once. Clones ranked in the top ten supply less than 0.85% of the sample.

The sample is drawn from a study of CD8+CD57+ T cells in acquired aplastic anemia (dated by TCRdb to the late 2010s). With regard to the full study: DNA extracted from sorted CD4+ and CD8+ cells had a mean of about 3.2 ug, with a range of about 0.18 to 27.4 ug. CD8+CD57+ expansion was defined as a frequency above the mean frequency observed in healthy subjects. What the authors observed across the whole study: Although around 30 CD8+ CDR3 sequences were shared by patients and controls, these sequences appeared highly expressed in patients and within the immunodominant clones of patients. Patients and healthy controls showed no significant difference in CD8+ Simpson's diversity (P=0.060).

The patients picked for sequencing were ones in whom flow cytometry had shown an expansion of CD8+CD57+ cells. All patients had severe acquired aplastic anemia diagnosed by International Study of Aplastic Anemia and Agranulocytosis and Camitta criteria. No patient had received any therapy when blood was sampled. The study deep-sequenced TCR repertoires of sorted CD4+ and CD8+ blood T cells from severe aplastic anemia patients and healthy subjects. Patients were enrolled under clinicaltrials.gov protocols 00001620, 01623167, 00001397, 00071045, 00081523 and 00961064 in the USA. Ficoll-Paque density gradient centrifugation was used to isolate peripheral blood mononuclear cells. Before DNA extraction, CD4+ and CD8+ T cells were sorted by FACS or by magnetic beads. V and J are truncated by 5 bases and 10 bases respectively, leaving an intervening sequence of 9 bases. The CDR3 runs 10 amino acids, cysteine and phenylalanine included. Just CDR3 DNA is preserved here, 30 bases in frame from base 1. CDR1 and CDR2 were assigned from the germline V gene (reference sequence) as DFQATT and SNEGSKA.

The chain employs TRBV20-1 and TRBJ2-1, with the D segment identity uncertain. Sequencing input: sorted CD4+, CD8+, or CD8+CD57+ T cells (not recorded which) from PBMCs. The sequence derives from a human donor with aplastic anemia. The CDR3 reads as follows: CSAASLEQFF. The bases are TGCAGTGCTGCCTCTTTGGAGCAGTTCTTC.